This T cell receptor beta chain was sequenced in a study of shared clonotypes between healthy human individuals. On this clone itself: As yet, its antigen is unknown.

Points from the study as a whole: Several donors held approximately 4.5% of naive CD4 clonotypes in common. Generation probabilities of non-shared clonotypes were lower (relative to those shared by all four donors). Generally, naive subsets came out with larger estimated richness than memory subsets. Sampling used blood alone; tissue repertoires probably differ.

The assay was immunoSEQ multiplex PCR, and TCRdb's table has in-frame clones only and misses some. The table has about 1 million clones, more than 65% seen once. The TCR originated in a man aged 18-30 years in good health. Specimen: memory CD4+ T cells sorted from blood. Documented subset: CD45RA-negative fraction.

CDR3 sequence reads: CASSLVLAGAEDTQYF. CDR3 sequence (DNA): TGTGCCAGCAGCTTAGTCCTAGCGGGGGCGGAAGATACGCAGTATTTT. The V and J genes are TRBV11-2 and TRBJ2-3; TRBD2 matches 10 bases. Germline-derived CDR1 and CDR2 are SGHAT and FQNNGV. The CDR3 is made up of 16 amino acids. The V and J ends lost 1 base and 5 bases, in that order; junction bases with no gene match: 6.